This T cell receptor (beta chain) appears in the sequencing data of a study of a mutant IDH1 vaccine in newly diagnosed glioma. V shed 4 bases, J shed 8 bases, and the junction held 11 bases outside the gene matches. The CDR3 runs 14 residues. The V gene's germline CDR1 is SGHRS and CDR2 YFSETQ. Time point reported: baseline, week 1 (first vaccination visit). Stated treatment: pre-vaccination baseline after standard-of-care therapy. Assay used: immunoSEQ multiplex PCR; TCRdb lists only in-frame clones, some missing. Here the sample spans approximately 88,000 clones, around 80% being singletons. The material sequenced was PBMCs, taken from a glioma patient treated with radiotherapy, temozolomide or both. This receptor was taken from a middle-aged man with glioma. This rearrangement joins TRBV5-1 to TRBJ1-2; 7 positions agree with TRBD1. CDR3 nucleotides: TGCGCCAGCAGCCCGCCGACAGGGAGGGACGGCTACACCTTC. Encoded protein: CASSPPTGRDGYTF. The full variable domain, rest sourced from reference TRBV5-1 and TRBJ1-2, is KAGVTQTPRYLIKTRGQQVTLSCSPISGHRSVSWYQQTPGQGLQFLFEYFSETQRNKGNFPGRFSGRQFSNSRSEMNVSTLELGDSALYLCASSPPTGRDGYTFGSGTRLTVV.